This T cell receptor (beta chain) was obtained from a study of cytomegalovirus exposure and HLA in healthy donors. PCR involved 60 Vbeta and 13 Jbeta primers. Sequenced by immunoSEQ multiplex PCR; TCRdb stores in-frame clones only, minus some. The sample gives 150,000 to 200,000 clones, 9.5% to 15% of which show up once; 7.8% is in the top ten. Germline values: CDR1 SEHNR, CDR2 FQNEAQ (reference sequence). V shed 5 bases and J shed 5 bases, with 10 bases lying between them. The CDR3 consists of 13 residues. Of note for this clone: Its specificity is unknown.

Regarding the study as a whole: Within an earlier analysis, most TCR beta V segments proved productive either about 87% or about 30% of the time.

This cohort consisted of healthy bone marrow donors. When sampled, the donors appeared nominally healthy, though they likely had unrecorded immune exposures. This clonotype was obtained from a man aged 45-60 years in good health and CMV-seropositive. The chain recombines TRBV7-9 with TRBJ1-5; a possible D gene is TRBD1 (5 bases). Sample: PBMCs. The CDR3, as DNA: TGTGCCAGCAGCGGAGACAGTGATCAGCCCCAGCATTTT. Amino acids: CASSGDSDQPQHF. The full variable domain, with the rest looked up from reference TRBV7-9 and TRBJ1-5, is DTGVSQNPRHKITKRGQNVTFRCDPISEHNRLYWYRQTLGQGPEFLTYFQNEAQLEKSRLLSDRFSAERPKGSFSTLEIQRTEQGDSAMYLCASSGDSDQPQHFGDGTRLSIL.